The present TCR beta chain was sequenced within a study of regulatory T cells in long-lasting Graves disease. The study, taken as a whole, reports: TRBV28, TRBJ1-2 and TRBJ2-5 were segments that persistent disease favored. Whereas about a thousand public clonotypes were shared by new patients, persistent patients shared more, at over 2,500. Authors noted too few samples as a limitation.

Specified time point: newly diagnosed GD, antithyroid drugs for less than 3 months. PBMCs were the source of the RNA used for TCR sequencing. The source of the patients was an endocrinology department in Xi'an, China. V was trimmed by 5 bases and J by 0 bases, leaving 9 bases between them. The germline V gene encodes CDR1 LNHDA and CDR2 SQIVND (reference sequence). The CDR3 contains 14 residues. Libraries of TCR beta came from iRepertoire HTBI primers plus Arm-PCR of CDR3 regions. TCRdb reprocessed the multiplex PCR reads with MiXCR, giving one entry per CDR3 protein. The sample holds around 250,000 distinct CDR3 sequences, roughly a fifth seen once. Details on this clonotype: Its antigen is not identified.

The TCR sequence derives from a female donor with Graves disease. The V and J genes are TRBV19 and TRBJ2-3; no reliable D call. The sequences come from peripheral blood mononuclear cells (PBMCs), collected at new diagnosis, from a patient treated with antithyroid drugs. Written as DNA, the CDR3 is TGTGCCAGTAGTCCTCTGGGGAGCACAGATACGCAGTATTTT. This gives the protein CASSPLGSTDTQYF.